This T cell receptor (beta chain) was captured in a study of shared clonotypes between healthy human individuals. Regarding the study as a whole: Naive subsets tended to show greater estimated richness than memory subsets.

Of note for this clone: Its matching antigen is unknown.

The V gene end was trimmed by 6 bases and the J gene end by 6 bases; junction bases not matched to a gene: 5. The CDR3 length is 13 residues. The germline gives CDR1 MNHNY, CDR2 SVGAGI (reference sequence). Profiling relied on immunoSEQ multiplex PCR, and the TCRdb table lists in-frame clones only, not all of them. There are about 1 million clones in the sample; 75% occur only once, and 1.5% lies in the top ten. All donors were healthy HIV-negative adults lacking recent acute infections or vaccinations. Sequencing was carried out using memory CD4+ T cells sorted from blood. As to subset: CD45RA-negative fraction. This chain joins TRBV6-6 and TRBJ1-5; TRBD1 agrees at 7 bases. This TCR was recovered from a man between 18 and 29 years old in good health. CDR3 region: CASRLDRAQPQHF. CDR3 coding DNA: TGTGCCAGCAGACTCGACAGGGCTCAGCCCCAGCATTTT.